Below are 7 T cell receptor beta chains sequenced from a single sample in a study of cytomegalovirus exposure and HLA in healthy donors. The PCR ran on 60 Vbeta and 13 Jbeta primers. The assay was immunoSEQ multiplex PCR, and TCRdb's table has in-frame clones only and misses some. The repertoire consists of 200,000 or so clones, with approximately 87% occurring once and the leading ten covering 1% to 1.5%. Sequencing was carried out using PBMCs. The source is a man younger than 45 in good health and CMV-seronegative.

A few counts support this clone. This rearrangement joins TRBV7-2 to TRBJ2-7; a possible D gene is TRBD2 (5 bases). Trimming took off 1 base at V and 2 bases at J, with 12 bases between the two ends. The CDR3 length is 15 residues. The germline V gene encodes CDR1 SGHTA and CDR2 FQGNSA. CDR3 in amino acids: CASSLGTGNAYEQYF. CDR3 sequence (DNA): TGTGCCAGCAGCTTAGGGACCGGGAATGCCTACGAGCAGTACTTC.

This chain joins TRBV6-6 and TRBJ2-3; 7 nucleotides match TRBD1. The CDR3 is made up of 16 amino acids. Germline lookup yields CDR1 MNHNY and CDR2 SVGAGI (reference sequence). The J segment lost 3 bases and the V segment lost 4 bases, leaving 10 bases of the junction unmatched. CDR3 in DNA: TGTGCCAGCAGTTCACGACAGGGCTATAGGACAGATACGCAGTATTTT. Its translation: CASSSRQGYRTDTQYF.

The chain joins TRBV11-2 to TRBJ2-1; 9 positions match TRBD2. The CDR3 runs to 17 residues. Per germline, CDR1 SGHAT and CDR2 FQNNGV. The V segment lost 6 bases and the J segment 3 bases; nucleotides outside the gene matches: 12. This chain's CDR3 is CASRTRGASGNYNEQFF. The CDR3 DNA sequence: TGTGCCAGCAGAACTAGAGGAGCTAGCGGGAACTACAATGAGCAGTTCTTC.

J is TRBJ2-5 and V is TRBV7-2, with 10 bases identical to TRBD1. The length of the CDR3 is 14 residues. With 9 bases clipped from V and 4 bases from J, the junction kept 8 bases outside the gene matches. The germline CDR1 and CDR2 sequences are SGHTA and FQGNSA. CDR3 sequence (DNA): TGTGCCAGTAAAGGGACAGGGGTGTCAGAGACCCAGTACTTC. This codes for CASKGTGVSETQYF.

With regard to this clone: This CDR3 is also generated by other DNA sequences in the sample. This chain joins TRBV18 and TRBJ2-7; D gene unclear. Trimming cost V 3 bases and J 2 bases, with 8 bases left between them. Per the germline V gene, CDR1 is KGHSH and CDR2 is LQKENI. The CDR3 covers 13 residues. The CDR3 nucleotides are TGTGCCAGCTCACCGCCTGAGACCTACGAGCAGTACTTC. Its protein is CASSPPETYEQYF.

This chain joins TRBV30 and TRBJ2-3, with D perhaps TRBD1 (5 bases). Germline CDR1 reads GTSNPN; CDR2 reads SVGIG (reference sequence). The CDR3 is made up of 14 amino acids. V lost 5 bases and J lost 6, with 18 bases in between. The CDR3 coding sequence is TGTGCCTGGGGTTTGGGCAGGGAAACCGATACGCAGTATTTT. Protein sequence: CAWGLGRETDTQYF.

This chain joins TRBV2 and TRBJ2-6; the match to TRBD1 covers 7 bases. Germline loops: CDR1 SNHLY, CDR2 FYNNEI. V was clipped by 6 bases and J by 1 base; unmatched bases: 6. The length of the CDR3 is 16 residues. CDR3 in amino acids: CASRGQAISGANVLTF. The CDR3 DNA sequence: TGTGCCAGCAGAGGACAGGCGATTTCTGGGGCCAACGTCCTGACTTTC.